What follows are 5 T cell receptor beta chains derived from one specimen sequenced in a study of T cell responses to AZD1222 COVID-19 vaccine. Libraries were prepared by immunoSEQ multiplex PCR; TCRdb keeps only in-frame clonotypes and omits some of them. The sample records roughly 120,000 clones, roughly 87% being singletons. The sample consisted of peripheral blood, taken on day 0 of AZD1222 vaccination. These receptor sequences come from an adult in good health.

This clone showed up just once. This chain links TRBV6-4 with TRBJ2-3; 9 bases agree with TRBD1. The germline gives CDR1 MRHNA, CDR2 SNTAGT. The CDR3 covers 15 residues. Trimming took 6 bases from V and 3 from J; bases not matched to a gene: 7. In DNA, the CDR3 is TGTGCCAGCAGCGAAACCGGGACAGGGACAGATACGCAGTATTTT. Its protein product is CASSETGTGTDTQYF.

This clone was counted between two and nine times. The V and J genes are TRBV11-2 and TRBJ2-3; 7 nucleotides align to TRBD2. The length of the CDR3 is 15 residues. Looked up from germline, CDR1 is SGHAT and CDR2 is FQNNGV. V trimming: 5 bases; J trimming: 3 bases; junction bases outside the gene matches: 8. The CDR3 DNA follows: TGTGCCAGCAGCGGGGTGGGGACTACGACAGATACGCAGTATTTT. Its translation: CASSGVGTTTDTQYF.

The chain links TRBV27 to TRBJ2-7, with 10 bases fitting TRBD1. Looked up from germline, CDR1 is MNHEY and CDR2 is SMNVEV (reference sequence). The CDR3 consists of 14 residues. J lost 4 bases, V lost 3 bases, and 3 bases had no gene match. CDR3 nucleotides: TGTGCCAGCAGTTTCGGGACAGGGGATTACGAGCAGTACTTC. It codes for CASSFGTGDYEQYF.

V gene TRBV9 combines with J gene TRBJ1-6; the D gene is possibly TRBD1 (6 bases). The CDR3 is 14 amino acids. Germline V gives CDR1 SGDLS, CDR2 YYNGEE. The V end lost 3 bases, the J end lost 9 bases, and 13 bases lay between the germline ends. Here the CDR3 DNA reads TGTGCCAGCAGCGACTCACCAGGGGCTTCACCCCTCCACTTT. Protein sequence: CASSDSPGASPLHF.

The V call is TRBV7-8, the J call TRBJ2-7, with no clear D. The CDR3 runs to 14 residues. Trimming pared 5 bases from V and 0 bases from J, leaving 11 bases between. The germline gives CDR1 SGHVS, CDR2 FQNEAQ. CDR3 in DNA: TGTGCCAGCAGCCCCCGGTTGAGCTCCTACGAGCAGTACTTC. Translating it yields CASSPRLSSYEQYF.